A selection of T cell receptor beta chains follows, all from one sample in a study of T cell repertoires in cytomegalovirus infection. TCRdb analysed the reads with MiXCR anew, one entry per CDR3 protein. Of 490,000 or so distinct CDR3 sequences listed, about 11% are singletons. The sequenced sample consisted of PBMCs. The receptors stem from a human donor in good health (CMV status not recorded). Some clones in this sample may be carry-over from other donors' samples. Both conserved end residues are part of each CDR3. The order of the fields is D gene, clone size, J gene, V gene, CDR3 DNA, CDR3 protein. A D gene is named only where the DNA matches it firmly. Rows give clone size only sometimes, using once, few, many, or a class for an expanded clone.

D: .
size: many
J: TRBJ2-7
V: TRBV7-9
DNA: TGTGCCAGCAGCTTAGGAAGGACACTCGCTGGATACGAGCAGTACTTC
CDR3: CASSLGRTLAGYEQYF

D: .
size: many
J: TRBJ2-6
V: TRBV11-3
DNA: TGTGCCAGCAGCCACCGGGACACACCAAACGTCCTGACTTTC
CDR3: CASSHRDTPNVLTF

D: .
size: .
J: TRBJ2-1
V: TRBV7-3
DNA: TGTACCAGCAGCCCCAATCCGCTACACCTTAGCTCCTACAATGAGCAGTTCTTC
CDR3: CTSSPNPLHLSSYNEQFF

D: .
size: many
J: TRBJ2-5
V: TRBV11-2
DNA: TGTGCCAGCAGCTTAGACAGGGAAGAGACCCAGTACTTC
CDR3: CASSLDREETQYF

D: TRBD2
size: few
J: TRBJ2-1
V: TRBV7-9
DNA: TGTGCCAGCAGCCAGGTGCCAGCGGGGGGTAATGAGCAGTTCTTC
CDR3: CASSQVPAGGNEQFF

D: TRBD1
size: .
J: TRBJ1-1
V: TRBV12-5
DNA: TGTGCTAGTGGTTTGGAGTGGACAGGGGGCACTGAAGCTTTCTTT
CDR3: CASGLEWTGGTEAFF

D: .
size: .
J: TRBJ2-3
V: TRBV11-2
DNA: TGTGCCAGCAGACCGACCACCGCCCAGAGCTCTAGCACAGATACGCAGTATTTT
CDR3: CASRPTTAQSSSTDTQYF

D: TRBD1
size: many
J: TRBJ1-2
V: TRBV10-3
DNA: TGTGCCATCAGTGAGTCGAAGGGGACAGGGGGCAGCTATGGCTACACCTTC
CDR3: CAISESKGTGGSYGYTF

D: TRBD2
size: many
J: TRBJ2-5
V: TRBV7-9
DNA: TGTGCCAGCAGCGATCCGGGGGGTAAAGGGATGGAGACCCAGTACTTC
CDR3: CASSDPGGKGMETQYF

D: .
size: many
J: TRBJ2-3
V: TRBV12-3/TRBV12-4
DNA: TGTGCCAGCAGTTTGGGCCCGATCCTACAGGGAGATACGCAGTATTTT
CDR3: CASSLGPILQGDTQYF

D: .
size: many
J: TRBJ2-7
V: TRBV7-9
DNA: TGTGCCAGCAGCTCCCTTAGGACTTACGAGCAGTACTTC
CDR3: CASSSLRTYEQYF

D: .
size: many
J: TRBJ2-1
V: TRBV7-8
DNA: TGTGCCAGCAGCTTAGTCGGAGGCCCGCGGAATGAGCAGTTCTTC
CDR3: CASSLVGGPRNEQFF

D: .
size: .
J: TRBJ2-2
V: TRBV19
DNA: TGTGCCAGTAGTATCTCCCGCTGGTATAGTGGGGAGCTGTTTTTT
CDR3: CASSISRWYSGELFF

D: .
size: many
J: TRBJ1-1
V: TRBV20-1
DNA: TGCAGTGCTAGAGTTCTGGGGCGGGGAACTGAAGCTTTCTTT
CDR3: CSARVLGRGTEAFF

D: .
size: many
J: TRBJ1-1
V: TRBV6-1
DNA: TGTGCCAGCAGTGAAGCGAGGAGGGGGAAAGCTTTCTTT
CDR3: CASSEARRGKAFF

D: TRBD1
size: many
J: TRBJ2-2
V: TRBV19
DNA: TGTGCCAGTAATAATCCGGGACAGAACCGCGGGGAGCTGTTTTTT
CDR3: CASNNPGQNRGELFF

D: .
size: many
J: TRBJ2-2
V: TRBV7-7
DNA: TGTGCTAGCAGCTTAAGGGTCAACACCGGGGAGCTGTTTTTT
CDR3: CASSLRVNTGELFF

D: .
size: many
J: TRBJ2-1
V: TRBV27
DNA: TGTGCCAGCAGTTTAAACGGCAGGGGCAATGAGCAGTTCTTC
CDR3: CASSLNGRGNEQFF

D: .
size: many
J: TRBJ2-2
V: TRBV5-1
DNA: TGCGCCAGCAGCTTGGAAGGACATATAAACACCGGGGAGCTGTTTTTT
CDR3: CASSLEGHINTGELFF

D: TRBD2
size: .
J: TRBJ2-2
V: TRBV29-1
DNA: TGCAGCTCACGGGGGGGGGGCCCAACGAACACCGGGGAGCTGTTTTTT
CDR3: CSSRGGGPTNTGELFF

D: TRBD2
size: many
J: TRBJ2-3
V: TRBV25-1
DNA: TGTGCCAGCAGTGAATCGGTTAGCGGGAGTGTTGGGGATACGCAGTATTTT
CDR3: CASSESVSGSVGDTQYF

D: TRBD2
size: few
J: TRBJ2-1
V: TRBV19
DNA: TGTGCCAGTAGTATAGTATTCGCGGGAGGGGGGAATGAGCAGTTCTTC
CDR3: CASSIVFAGGGNEQFF

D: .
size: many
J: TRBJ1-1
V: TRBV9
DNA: TGTGCCAGCAGCGTAGATTCTAGGGGGATCACAGCTTTCTTT
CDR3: CASSVDSRGITAFF

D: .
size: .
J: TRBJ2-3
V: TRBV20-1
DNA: TGCAGTGCCTGGCGGACAGATACGCAGTATTTT
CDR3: CSAWRTDTQYF

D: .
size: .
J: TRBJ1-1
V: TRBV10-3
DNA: TGTGCCATCAGTGGATCGCAGATGAACACTGAAGCTTTCTTT
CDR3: CAISGSQMNTEAFF

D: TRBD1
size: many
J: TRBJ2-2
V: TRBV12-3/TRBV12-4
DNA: TGTGCCAGCAGCGCCCCCGGGACAGTCACCGGGGAGCTGTTTTTT
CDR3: CASSAPGTVTGELFF

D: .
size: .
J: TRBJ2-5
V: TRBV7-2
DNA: TGTGCCAGCAGCTTTTGGGGGGGGGGGCCCCAGTACTTC
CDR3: CASSFWGGGPQYF

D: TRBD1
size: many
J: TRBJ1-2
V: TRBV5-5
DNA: TGTGCCAGCAGCTGGGGGACAGGGGAATATGGCTACACCTTC
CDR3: CASSWGTGEYGYTF

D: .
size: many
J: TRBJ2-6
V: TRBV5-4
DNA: TGTGCCAGCAGCTCCGGTAGGGGGACTGGGGCCAACGTCCTGACTTTC
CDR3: CASSSGRGTGANVLTF

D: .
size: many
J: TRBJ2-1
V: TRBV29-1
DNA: TGCAGCGTTGACGGGCAGGGTACGCCCAATGAGCAGTTCTTC
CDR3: CSVDGQGTPNEQFF

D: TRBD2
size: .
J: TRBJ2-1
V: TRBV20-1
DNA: TGCAGTGCTAGACGTACACTAGCGCATGCCTACAATGAGCAGTTCTTC
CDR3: CSARRTLAHAYNEQFF

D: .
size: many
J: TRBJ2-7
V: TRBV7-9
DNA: TGTGCCAGCAGCTTACCCACAGGACAGTTCTACGAGCAGTACTTC
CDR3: CASSLPTGQFYEQYF

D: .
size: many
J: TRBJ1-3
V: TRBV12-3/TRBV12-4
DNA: TGTGCCAGCGCTCCTGCGGGCCGTGGCCCTGGAAACACCATATATTTT
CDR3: CASAPAGRGPGNTIYF

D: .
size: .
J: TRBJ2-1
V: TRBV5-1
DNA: TGCGCCAGCAGACCAGGGAGCAATGAGCAGTTCTTC
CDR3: CASRPGSNEQFF

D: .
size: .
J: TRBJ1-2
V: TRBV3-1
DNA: TGTGCCAGCAGCCAAGAATCGGGGTACTATGGCTACACCTTC
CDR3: CASSQESGYYGYTF

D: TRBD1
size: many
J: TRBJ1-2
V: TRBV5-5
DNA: TGTGCCAGCAGCTCCCTATCAGGGGGGAGTGGCTACACCTTC
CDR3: CASSSLSGGSGYTF

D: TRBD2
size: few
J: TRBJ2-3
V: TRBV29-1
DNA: TGCAGCGTTCAGTCCGCGGGAGGGCCCGATACGCAGTATTTT
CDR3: CSVQSAGGPDTQYF

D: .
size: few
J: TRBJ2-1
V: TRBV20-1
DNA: TGCAGTGCTAGCCCCCCCCCAGCGAGCTCCTACAATGAGCAGTTCTTC
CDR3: CSASPPPASSYNEQFF

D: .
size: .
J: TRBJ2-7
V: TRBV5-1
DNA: TGCGCCAGCAGCTGGCCCTTAGCAACCCCGGGGGAGCAGTACTTC
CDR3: CASSWPLATPGEQYF

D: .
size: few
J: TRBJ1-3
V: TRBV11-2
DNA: TGTGCCAGCAGCTTACAGGACGCTGGAAACACCATATATTTT
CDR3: CASSLQDAGNTIYF

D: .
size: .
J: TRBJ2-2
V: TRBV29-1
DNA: TGCAGCGTTGAAAGGGATAACACCGGGGAGCTGTTTTTT
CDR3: CSVERDNTGELFF

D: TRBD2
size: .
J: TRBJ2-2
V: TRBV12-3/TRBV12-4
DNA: TGTGCCAGCAGAACTAGCGGGGGGGCCTCCGGGGAGCTGTTTTTT
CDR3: CASRTSGGASGELFF

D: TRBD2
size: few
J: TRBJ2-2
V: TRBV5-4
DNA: TGTGCCAGCCAGCGGGACCCGCAGGGCACCGGGGAGCTGTTTTTT
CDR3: CASQRDPQGTGELFF

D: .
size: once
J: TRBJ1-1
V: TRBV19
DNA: TGTGCCAGTAGTATACCCCGGGGCAGCACTGAAGCTTTCTTT
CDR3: CASSIPRGSTEAFF

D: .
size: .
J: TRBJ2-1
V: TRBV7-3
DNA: TGTGCCAGCAGCTTAAAAGGGAGTAGGCTATCTGAGCAGTTCTTC
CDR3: CASSLKGSRLSEQFF

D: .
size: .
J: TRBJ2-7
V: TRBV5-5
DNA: TGTGCCAGCAGCTCCCAGGGGGGGCGCGTCTACGAGCAGTACTTC
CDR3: CASSSQGGRVYEQYF

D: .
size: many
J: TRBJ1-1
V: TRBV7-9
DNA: TGTGCCAGCAGCCCTCAGACACAGCTGAACACTGAAGCTTTCTTT
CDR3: CASSPQTQLNTEAFF

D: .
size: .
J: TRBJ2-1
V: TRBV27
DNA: TGTGCCAGCAGTCGGGCCCGGGACCCCAGGGATGAGCAGTTCTTC
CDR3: CASSRARDPRDEQFF

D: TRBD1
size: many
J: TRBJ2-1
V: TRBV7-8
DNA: TGTGCCAGCGCCCCGGGACAGCGAGCCGTGAGGAATGAGCAGTTCTTC
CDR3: CASAPGQRAVRNEQFF

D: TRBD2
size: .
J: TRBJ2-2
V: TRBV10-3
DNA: TGTGCCACCGCCGGCTTGGGGACTAGCGACACCGGGGAGCTGTTTTTT
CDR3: CATAGLGTSDTGELFF

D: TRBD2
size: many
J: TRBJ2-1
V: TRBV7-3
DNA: TGTGCCAGCAGCTCACTAGCGGGAGGGGGCGATGAGCAGTTCTTC
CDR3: CASSSLAGGGDEQFF

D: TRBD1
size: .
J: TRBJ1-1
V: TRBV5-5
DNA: TGTGCCAGCAAAAAAGGGACAGCAGAAGCTTTCTTT
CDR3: CASKKGTAEAFF

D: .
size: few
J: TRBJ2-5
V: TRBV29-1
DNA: TGCAGCGTTCGGGACGGACTTGGAGAGACCCAGTACTTC
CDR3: CSVRDGLGETQYF